This T cell receptor beta chain was identified in a study of T-cell memory formation after mild COVID-19 listed by TCRdb under 2021. Turning to the overall study: TCR sequence clusters from the two donors were largely donor specific. Longitudinal TCRalpha and TCRbeta repertoire sequencing tracked T-cell clones expanding and contracting after mild COVID-19 in a couple of donors. The cohort comprised two young, previously healthy adult volunteers, one female and one male. Paper-wide results and their limitations: Whether the second-wave clones peaking on day 37 were SARS-CoV-2 specific was not confirmed. Clones that contracted from day 15 to 85 showed balanced CD4/CD8 phenotypes, whereas a second wave of clones that expanded from day 15 to 37 leaned towards CD4+. Contracting CD4+ clones were found mainly in CM and EM memory subsets, while CD8+ clones were enriched in EMRA. Some responding clones were found in pre-infection memory, which suggests that pre-existing cross-reactive memory T cells took part in the SARS-CoV-2 response. The study covered only a couple of mild cases, and larger cohorts including severe cases with pre-infection samples were considered necessary.

Ficoll-Paque density gradient centrifugation was used to isolate PBMCs. TCRdb records Illumina NovaSeq 6000 as the sequencer. Using 5'RACE with constant-segment primers, TCRalpha and TCRbeta cDNA libraries were constructed, with sample barcodes and unique molecular identifiers added in the process. Trizol reagent was used to extract RNA from every sample. Library amplification was performed in two PCR steps, and a second sample barcode and Illumina TruSeq adapters were introduced in the second step. Libraries were sequenced on an Illumina NovaSeq with 2 x 150 bp paired-end reads. The authors processed their data as follows. Demultiplexing of reads and collapsing into UMI-guided consensus sequences were performed with migec v1.2.7. Using mixcr v2.1.11, UMI consensuses were aligned to TRA and TRB V and J templates and then assembled into clonotypes. A clonotype was counted as expanded or contracted only if both edgeR and NoisET called the change significant, with noise models trained on biological replicates. For edgeR calls, the thresholds were a false discovery rate-adjusted p below 0.01 and a log2 fold-change of 1. As an exploratory analysis of dynamics, max-normalized trajectories of the 1000 most abundant clonotypes were examined by PCA with hierarchical clustering. The CD4 or CD8 phenotype of responding clones was assigned using the separately sequenced CD4+ and CD8+ repertoires. TCRdb reran the public reads through fastp at Q25 and MiXCR, keeping productive beta chains. Rows are unified per CDR3 protein, each entry keeping the most common DNA and genes. V and J calls and clone size were set by TCRdb, not the authors. The sample data list about 38,000 distinct CDR3 sequences, and about 10% of these were observed just once. The top ten constitute under 30% of the sample.

This clonotype was found many times. Its antigen has not been determined. No base-level quality is on record; no much larger clone is a single base apart. The CDR3 runs 15 residues from the cysteine to the phenylalanine. CDR3 DNA only is kept here, 45 bases in frame from base 1. Trimming removed 0 bases from V and 5 bases from J, leaving 14 bases between the germline ends. Sequences SGHNT (CDR1) and YYREEE (CDR2) are obtained from the germline V gene (reference sequence). Material for sequencing was PBMCs or a T cell subset sorted from them (not recorded which). The source is a man aged 18 to 30 who had mild COVID-19 (a few samples of this study predate the infection). The sample titles of this study are shuffled in the database, so cell type and time point are left out; the donor was told from shared clones. The V gene is TRBV5-4 and the J gene is TRBJ2-5; perhaps TRBD2 is the D gene, with 6 bases matching. The CDR3 protein sequence reads: CASSLASGGSETQYF. At the DNA level, the sequence is TGTGCCAGCAGCTTGGCAAGTGGGGGGTCGGAGACCCAGTACTTC. Where the CDR3 stops, the reference TRBV5-4 and TRBJ2-5 genes take over; the full variable domain is ETGVTQSPTHLIKTRGQQVTLRCSSQSGHNTVSWYQQALGQGPQFIFQYYREEENGRGNFPPRFSGLQFPNYSSELNVNALELDDSALYLCASSLASGGSETQYFGPGTRLLVL.